The sequence of this TCR beta chain was determined in a study of shared clonotypes between healthy human individuals. Germline CDR1 reads SGHAT; CDR2 reads FQDESV (reference sequence). V lost 5 bases and J lost 0, with 10 bases in between. The CDR3 loop spans 15 amino acids. Profiling relied on immunoSEQ multiplex PCR, and the TCRdb table lists in-frame clones only, not all of them. The table lists about 1.1 million clones, around 77% of them singletons. General study points: Blood was the only sampled material, and tissue repertoires likely differ. Of the naive CD4 clonotypes, around 4.7% were shared across several donors.

Worth noting for this clone: Its matching antigen is unknown.

This clonotype was obtained from a man aged 18 to 35 in good health. Some clones in this sample may be carry-over from other donors' samples. This chain links TRBV11-1 with TRBJ2-2; D is possibly TRBD1 (5 bases). Sequencing input: memory CD4+ T cells from PBMCs. The subset denotes: CD45RA-negative fraction. The CDR3 DNA sequence: TGTGCCAGCAGCCCAAGACAGTCGAACACCGGGGAGCTGTTTTTT. This encodes CASSPRQSNTGELFF.